This T cell receptor beta chain was documented in a study of T cell changes during pregnancy in multiple sclerosis. Sequenced by immunoSEQ multiplex PCR; TCRdb stores in-frame clones only, minus some. Found here are about 32,000 clones, 80% to 90% of them singletons; the top ten hold 10% to 13%. Germline-derived CDR1 and CDR2 are KGHSH and LQKENI. The J segment lost 5 bases and the V segment lost 0 bases, leaving 3 bases of the junction unmatched. The CDR3 is 14 amino acids. V is TRBV18 and J is TRBJ2-7, with 8 bases identical to TRBD1. Sequencing was performed on CD8+ T cells from peripheral blood mononuclear cells, taken in the second trimester of pregnancy. The source is a female donor with multiple sclerosis, enrolled in a pregnancy study. CDR3 nucleotides: TGTGCCAGCTCACCACCGGACAGGGTAGACGAGCAGTACTTC. Residues: CASSPPDRVDEQYF.